These T cell receptor beta chains were read from a single sample in a study of OX40 agonist ivuxolimab in advanced cancers. Here immunoSEQ multiplex PCR was the method, and the copy in TCRdb shows in-frame clones only, minus some. The top ten clones hold approximately 10% of a sample with under 85,000 clones, 94% of them seen once. The starting material was CD4+ or CD8+ T cells sorted from blood, obtained in a trial of the OX40 agonist ivuxolimab. Source of these receptors: an adult with an advanced solid tumor such as melanoma, head and neck, liver or kidney cancer. The CDR3 runs from the conserved cysteine through the conserved F or W. D genes are given only for firm matches. Clone sizes are given selectively: once, few, many, or a class where the clone is expanded.

J gene	D gene	CDR3 length	V gene	clone size	CDR3 DNA	CDR3 protein
TRBJ2-7	.	16	TRBV9	.	TGTGCCAGCAGCGTAGCGGGGTCGCCAGATTACTACGAGCAGTACTTC	CASSVAGSPDYYEQYF
TRBJ2-7	TRBD2	15	TRBV9	.	TGTGCCAGCAGCGTAGCGGCTAGCGGGAGTTACGAGCAGTACTTC	CASSVAASGSYEQYF
TRBJ2-7	.	14	TRBV10-3	once	TGTGCCATCAGTGAAGGGGAAGAGTCCTACGAGCAGTACTTC	CAISEGEESYEQYF
TRBJ2-7	.	11	TRBV29-1	once	TGCAGCGTTGAATCGCTCTCCGAGCAGTACTTC	CSVESLSEQYF
TRBJ2-7	.	16	TRBV4-2	.	TGTGCCAGCAGCCAAGATGAGGGACTCCTGGCCTACGAGCAGTACTTC	CASSQDEGLLAYEQYF
TRBJ2-3	.	12	TRBV14	.	TGTGCCTCGGGAGTCGCTTCAGATACGCAGTATTTT	CASGVASDTQYF
TRBJ2-3	TRBD2	19	TRBV4-3	.	TGCGCCAGCAGCCAAGGTTTTGAGGGACTAGCGGGAGTAACAGATACGCAGTATTTT	CASSQGFEGLAGVTDTQYF
TRBJ2-1	.	12	TRBV5-4	.	TGTGCCAGCAGCTTGGAAGGTAATGAGCAGTTCTTC	CASSLEGNEQFF
TRBJ2-7	TRBD1	12	TRBV6-5	once	TGTGCCAGCAGAGACAGGGGGAGCGAGCAGTACTTC	CASRDRGSEQYF
TRBJ1-4	TRBD1	16	TRBV7-9	.	TGTGCCAGCAGATCCACAGGGGGCGGTACTAATGAAAAACTGTTTTTT	CASRSTGGGTNEKLFF
TRBJ1-1	.	14	TRBV5-1	.	TGCGCCAGCAGCTTGACAGGGATGGACACTGAAGCTTTCTTT	CASSLTGMDTEAFF
TRBJ1-2	.	16	TRBV2	.	TGTGCCAGCACCTCCCCCGACAGGTACCTTAACTATGGCTACACCTTC	CASTSPDRYLNYGYTF
TRBJ1-4	TRBD1	14	TRBV27	.	TGTGCCAGCAGGCCAGGGGGGACTAATGAAAAACTGTTTTTT	CASRPGGTNEKLFF
TRBJ1-2	.	15	TRBV6-6	once	TGTGCCAGCAGTTTTTCGTACCGGGTTAAGAATGGCTACACCTTC	CASSFSYRVKNGYTF
TRBJ1-4	.	17	TRBV19	.	TGTGCCAGTAGTATAGATTTGGGGCTCCATACTAATGAAAAACTGTTTTTT	CASSIDLGLHTNEKLFF
TRBJ1-2	.	16	TRBV14	.	TGTGCCAGCAGCCAAGAAGGGGCAGAGTATTACTATGGCTACACCTTC	CASSQEGAEYYYGYTF
TRBJ2-7	.	12	TRBV6-5	.	TGTGCCAGCAGTTACAAGGGCTACGAGCAGTACTTC	CASSYKGYEQYF
TRBJ2-1	TRBD2	20	TRBV10-3	once	TGTGCCATCAGCGACGAGATTGGACTAGCGGGAGTATCGGTCTACAATGAGCAGTTCTTC	CAISDEIGLAGVSVYNEQFF
TRBJ1-4	.	14	TRBV7-9	.	TGTGCCAGCAGATTCGGGGGGCGCAATGAAAAACTGTTTTTT	CASRFGGRNEKLFF
TRBJ2-1	.	11	TRBV28	.	TGTGCCAGCAGTTTAGGAATTGAGCAGTTCTTC	CASSLGIEQFF
TRBJ2-7	TRBD1	14	TRBV5-1	.	TGCGCCAGCAGCTTGGGACAGGGCCCCTACGAGCAGTACTTC	CASSLGQGPYEQYF
TRBJ1-1	.	14	TRBV5-6	.	TGTGCCAGCAGCCTGAGAAGGGAGGAGACTGAAGCTTTCTTT	CASSLRREETEAFF
TRBJ2-1	TRBD1	15	TRBV9	.	TGTGCCAGCAACCAAGGGGGCGGGCCAAACAATGAGCAGTTCTTC	CASNQGGGPNNEQFF
TRBJ2-5	TRBD1	14	TRBV25-1	.	TGTGCCAGCAGCGAGAAGACAGGGGAAGAGACCCAGTACTTC	CASSEKTGEETQYF
TRBJ2-1	.	16	TRBV27	once	TGTGCCAGCAGTCCCGCCGTCGTTCCCTCCTACAATGAGCAGTTCTTC	CASSPAVVPSYNEQFF
TRBJ1-2	.	15	TRBV27	.	TGTGCCAGCAGTTTAGCGGCCCGGGGGGCACGGGGCTACACCTTC	CASSLAARGARGYTF
TRBJ2-1	TRBD2	17	TRBV7-3	.	TGTGCCAGCAGCTTAGGCGCGCGGGAGCGCTCCTACAATGAGCAGTTCTTC	CASSLGARERSYNEQFF
TRBJ2-3	.	13	TRBV6-1	.	TGTGCCAGCGCGACGCGGAGCACAGATACGCAGTATTTT	CASATRSTDTQYF
TRBJ1-4	.	15	TRBV28	.	TGTGCCAGCAGTTCCCCCCGACAGAATAATGAAAAACTGTTTTTT	CASSSPRQNNEKLFF
TRBJ2-7	.	13	TRBV9	.	TGTGCCAGCAGCGTAGGAAGACGGAGCGAGCAGTACTTC	CASSVGRRSEQYF
TRBJ2-5	.	13	TRBV9	.	TGTGCCAGCAGCGCGGGGGCCCAAGAGACCCAGTACTTC	CASSAGAQETQYF
TRBJ2-1	.	12	TRBV30	.	TGTGCCTGGAGTGTACGAAACGTCGAGCAGTTCTTC	CAWSVRNVEQFF
TRBJ2-3	.	13	TRBV7-2	.	TGTGCCAGCAGCTTAGTACCCGCAGATACGCAGTATTTT	CASSLVPADTQYF
TRBJ2-7	.	14	TRBV19	.	TGTGCCAGTAGTATAGATGAAGGTCACTACGAGCAGTACTTC	CASSIDEGHYEQYF
TRBJ1-6	TRBD1	16	TRBV19	.	TGTGCCAGTAGTCCGGGACAGGGCGCTTATAATTCACCCCTCCACTTT	CASSPGQGAYNSPLHF
TRBJ2-7	.	12	TRBV6-5	.	TGTGCCAGCAGCAGCCTCCGTGAGGAGCAGTACTTC	CASSSLREEQYF
TRBJ2-1	TRBD1	13	TRBV7-9	.	TGTGCCAGCAGGGGGACAGAGTACAATGAGCAGTTCTTC	CASRGTEYNEQFF
TRBJ2-2	.	13	TRBV6-6	.	TGTGCCAGCACGGGGCTACTGACCGGGGAGCTGTTTTTT	CASTGLLTGELFF
TRBJ1-2	.	15	TRBV7-9	.	TGTGCCAGCAGCTCGGGGACAAAACCTAACTATGGCTACACCTTC	CASSSGTKPNYGYTF
TRBJ1-1	TRBD1	14	TRBV4-3	.	TGCGCCAGCAGCCCACGGACAGGGGACACTGAAGCTTTCTTT	CASSPRTGDTEAFF
TRBJ2-3	.	14	TRBV4-1	.	TGCGCCAGCAGCCCGACTATCAGCACAGATACGCAGTATTTT	CASSPTISTDTQYF
TRBJ2-7	.	17	TRBV4-2	.	TGTGCCAGCAGCGTAAACGCCGGGGTCGGGAGTCGTTACGAGCAGTACTTC	CASSVNAGVGSRYEQYF
TRBJ2-1	.	15	TRBV9	.	TGTGCCAGCAGCGTAAGCGTCTCCCCCAAGGATGAGCAGTTCTTC	CASSVSVSPKDEQFF
TRBJ2-7	.	15	TRBV28	once	TGTGCCAGCAGTTTAACCGTCAGGGTCCCCTACGAGCAGTACTTC	CASSLTVRVPYEQYF
TRBJ2-3	.	17	TRBV11-2	.	TGTGCCAGCAGCTTCTTCCTCGGCCGCCTTAGCACAGATACGCAGTATTTT	CASSFFLGRLSTDTQYF
TRBJ2-1	.	14	TRBV28	.	TGTGCCAGCAGAGCTAGCACCTACTACAATGAGCAGTTCTTC	CASRASTYYNEQFF
TRBJ2-7	.	14	TRBV6-5	.	TGTGCCAGCAGTTATTCCACGGGAAGATACGAGCAGTACTTC	CASSYSTGRYEQYF
TRBJ2-1	.	14	TRBV6-1	.	TGTGCCAGCAGTGAAGTGGCCTCCTACAATGAGCAGTTCTTC	CASSEVASYNEQFF
TRBJ1-2	TRBD1	14	TRBV9	.	TGTGCCAGCAGCGGATTTACAGGGGAACATGGCTACACCTTC	CASSGFTGEHGYTF
TRBJ2-2	TRBD2	14	TRBV29-1	.	TGCAGCGTTAAGCCAAATAGCGGGAGCGGGGAGCTGTTTTTT	CSVKPNSGSGELFF
TRBJ2-1	TRBD2	17	TRBV10-3	.	TGTGCCATCAGTGATATCAGCGGGAGGAGTTCCTACAATGAGCAGTTCTTC	CAISDISGRSSYNEQFF
TRBJ2-7	.	14	TRBV27	.	TGTGCCAGCAGTGCCCTATTGGTTTTCCACGAGCAGTACTTC	CASSALLVFHEQYF
TRBJ1-1	TRBD1	13	TRBV7-3	.	TGTGCCAGCAGTCCCAGGGGGTCTACTGAAGCTTTCTTT	CASSPRGSTEAFF
TRBJ1-2	.	15	TRBV25-1	.	TGTGCCAGCAGTGATATGCAGGGACCCCTCTATGGCTACACCTTC	CASSDMQGPLYGYTF
TRBJ1-1	.	15	TRBV6-1	once	TGTGCCACCATATCCCCTCGAACGGTTCTCACTGAAGCTTTCTTT	CATISPRTVLTEAFF
TRBJ2-7	.	15	TRBV11-1	.	TGTGCCAGCAGCTTATGGGAAGGGAGGAATCACGAGCAGTACTTC	CASSLWEGRNHEQYF
TRBJ2-5	.	17	TRBV16	.	TGTGCCAGCAGCCAAACGGCGACAGGTGCGTGGCAAGAGACCCAGTACTTC	CASSQTATGAWQETQYF